These 17 T cell receptor beta chains were all obtained from the same sample, sequenced in a study of OX40 agonist ivuxolimab in advanced cancers. Clones were read by immunoSEQ multiplex PCR, and TCRdb kept only the in-frame ones, dropping some. The data contain around 15,000 clones, around 77% of them seen just once; the ten biggest clones take up about 32%. Sequenced here: CD4+ or CD8+ T cells sorted from blood, sampled in a trial of the OX40 agonist ivuxolimab. The receptor set was obtained from an adult with an advanced solid tumor such as melanoma, head and neck, liver or kidney cancer.

The gene calls are TRBV5-5 and TRBJ2-3, with 11 bases matching TRBD2. J lost 1 base, V lost 0 bases, and 1 base had no gene match. The CDR3 totals 16 residues. Per germline, CDR1 SGHKS and CDR2 YYEKEE (reference sequence). DNA for the CDR3: TGTGCCAGCAGCTTGGAACTAGCGGGGGGCACAGATACGCAGTATTTT. Protein sequence: CASSLELAGGTDTQYF.

The gene calls are TRBV4-1 and TRBJ2-1; D is unclear. CDR1 and CDR2 from the germline V gene are MGHRA and YSYEKL. The length of the CDR3 is 14 residues. The V gene lost 0 bases and the J gene lost 10 bases, with 13 bases spanning the gap. CDR3 in DNA: TGCGCCAGCAGCCAAGATAACAGCATTATGGAGCAGTTCTTC. This encodes CASSQDNSIMEQFF.

The chain combines TRBV7-9 with TRBJ2-5; TRBD1 agrees at 7 bases. Germline lookup yields CDR1 SEHNR and CDR2 FQNEAQ (reference sequence). CDR3 size: 16 residues. The J segment lost 1 base and the V segment lost 4 bases, leaving 9 bases of the junction unmatched. The CDR3 region is CASSSNSGTAQETQYF. The CDR3 DNA reads as TGTGCCAGCAGCTCTAATTCCGGGACAGCCCAAGAGACCCAGTACTTC.

This rearrangement joins TRBV6-1 to TRBJ2-7; the D call may be TRBD1 or TRBD2 (5 bases each). V gave up 5 bases and J gave up 6 bases, with 17 bases separating them. The germline V gene encodes CDR1 MNHNS and CDR2 SASEGT. The CDR3 contains 14 residues. In DNA, the CDR3 is TGTGCCAGCAGTACCGGGACGAACCGCCTCGAGCAGTACTTC. It codes for CASSTGTNRLEQYF.

This clone was seen only a few times. CDR3 nucleotides: TGTGCCAGCAGCTCACACTCGTTAGGGAACACTGAAGCTTTCTTT. Its translation: CASSSHSLGNTEAFF. This chain links TRBV11-3 with TRBJ1-1; unclear D gene. Germline V gene lookup returns CDR1 SGHNT and CDR2 YENEEA. The V and J ends lost 4 bases and 1 base respectively, with 13 bases between them. The CDR3 spans 15 residues.

This clone was seen once. This CDR3 is CASTGTGYHGYTF. The CDR3 nucleotides are TGTGCCAGCACCGGGACAGGGTACCATGGCTACACCTTC. The V and J genes are TRBV28 and TRBJ1-2, with 9 bases fitting TRBD1. The germline gives CDR1 MDHEN, CDR2 SYDVKM. The CDR3 runs to 13 residues. V was clipped by 7 bases and J by 6 bases; unmatched bases: 6.

The rearrangement links TRBV11-2 to TRBJ2-1; D gene unclear. Trimming removed 0 bases at V and 11 bases at J, with 5 bases between. This CDR3 region has 11 residues. Germline loops: CDR1 SGHAT, CDR2 FQNNGV. CDR3 region: CASSLDPKQFF. The CDR3 bases are TGTGCCAGCAGCTTAGACCCAAAGCAGTTCTTC.

The gene calls are TRBV11-2 and TRBJ2-1; no clear D gene. This CDR3 spans 15 amino acids. The V and J ends lost 5 bases and 4 bases respectively, with 15 bases between them. The germline V gene encodes CDR1 SGHAT and CDR2 FQNNGV. CDR3 loop: CASSLERVPYNEQFF. The CDR3 region has the DNA TGTGCCAGCAGCCTTGAGAGAGTCCCTTACAATGAGCAGTTCTTC. Combining the CDR3 with reference TRBV11-2 and TRBJ2-1 gives the whole variable domain EAGVAQSPRYKIIEKRQSVAFWCNPISGHATLYWYQQILGQGPKLLIQFQNNGVVDDSQLPKDRFSAERLKGVDSTLKIQPAKLEDSAVYLCASSLERVPYNEQFFGPGTRLTVL.

This sequence joins TRBV5-6 and TRBJ2-7; 11 nucleotides align to TRBD2. The CDR3 is 17 amino acids. Trimming cost V 3 bases and J 3 bases; bases outside gene matches: 11. Germline assignment: CDR1 SGHDT and CDR2 YYEEEE. CDR3 DNA sequence: TGTGCCAGCAGCTCCAGACTAGCGGGAATTCCCCTCTACGAGCAGTACTTC. Residues: CASSSRLAGIPLYEQYF.

This sequence joins TRBV19 and TRBJ2-7; D remains unclear. Germline V lookup: CDR1 LNHDA, CDR2 SQIVND (reference sequence). CDR3 length: 13 residues. Trimming left V 1 base short and J 5 bases short, with 9 bases between. CDR3 DNA: TGTGCCAGTAGTATAGTTGAATCGGACGAGCAGTACTTC. Residues: CASSIVESDEQYF.

Comments on this clone: The same CDR3 is also encoded by other DNA sequences in this sample. In DNA form, the CDR3 reads TGTGCCAGCAGCGTAGGGGGCGAGACCCAGTACTTC. Its protein product is CASSVGGETQYF. The V gene is TRBV9, the J gene TRBJ2-5; tentative D call: TRBD1 (5 bases). Germline-derived CDR1 and CDR2 are SGDLS and YYNGEE. The CDR3 has 12 amino acids. The V gene lost 0 bases and the J gene lost 5 bases, with 5 bases spanning the gap.

This clone counts as large. The chain employs TRBV27 and TRBJ2-7; 9 nucleotides agree with TRBD1. The CDR3 consists of 13 residues. After removal of 10 bases from V and 0 bases from J, the junction contained 4 bases not matched to a gene. Germline values: CDR1 MNHEY, CDR2 SMNVEV (reference sequence). This CDR3 is CATMTGGSYEQYF. CDR3 coding DNA: TGTGCCACCATGACAGGGGGCTCCTACGAGCAGTACTTC.

This clone was seen once. CDR3 loop: CASSSAGRSTDTQYF. The CDR3 nucleotides read TGTGCCAGCAGTTCAGCGGGACGCAGCACAGATACGCAGTATTTT. The chain joins TRBV27 to TRBJ2-3, with TRBD2 identical over 7 bases. The ends lost 4 bases at V and 0 bases at J; junction bases unmatched: 4. Germline V gene lookup returns CDR1 MNHEY and CDR2 SMNVEV (reference sequence). The CDR3 has 15 amino acids.

In this sample, this clone turned up a few times. The rearrangement links TRBV25-1 to TRBJ1-1; D unclear. Looked up from germline, CDR1 is MGHDK and CDR2 is SYGVNS. CDR3 length: 13 residues. Trimming removed 9 bases at V and 3 bases at J, with 14 bases between. In DNA form, the CDR3 reads TGTGCCAGGTCGTCGGAATTCGACACTGAAGCTTTCTTT. Translated, it gives CARSSEFDTEAFF.

The chain recombines TRBV5-1 with TRBJ1-5; D call uncertain. V gave up 4 bases and J gave up 8 bases, with 19 bases separating them. The length of the CDR3 is 15 residues. CDR1 and CDR2 from the germline V gene are SGHRS and YFSETQ. CDR3 sequence reads: CASSRRAGGSEPQHF. The CDR3 nucleotides are TGCGCCAGCAGCCGGAGGGCGGGCGGTTCGGAGCCCCAGCATTTT.

This sequence joins TRBV10-3 and TRBJ2-7, with 7 bases matching TRBD1. Germline loops: CDR1 ENHRY, CDR2 SYGVKD. The V gene end was trimmed by 8 bases and the J gene end by 1 base; junction bases not matched to a gene: 2. The CDR3 length is 12 residues. This chain's CDR3 is CAIGTASYEQYF. CDR3 DNA: TGTGCCATCGGGACAGCTTCCTACGAGCAGTACTTC.

This clone was seen only once. This chain uses TRBV5-1 with TRBJ2-1; D gene ambiguous. V lost 3 bases, J lost 8 bases, and 9 bases lay in between. The germline V gene has CDR1 SGHRS and CDR2 YFSETQ. This CDR3 comprises 12 residues. The chain's CDR3 is CASSSVEYEQFF. In nucleotides, the CDR3 is TGCGCCAGCAGCTCCGTTGAGTATGAGCAGTTCTTC.